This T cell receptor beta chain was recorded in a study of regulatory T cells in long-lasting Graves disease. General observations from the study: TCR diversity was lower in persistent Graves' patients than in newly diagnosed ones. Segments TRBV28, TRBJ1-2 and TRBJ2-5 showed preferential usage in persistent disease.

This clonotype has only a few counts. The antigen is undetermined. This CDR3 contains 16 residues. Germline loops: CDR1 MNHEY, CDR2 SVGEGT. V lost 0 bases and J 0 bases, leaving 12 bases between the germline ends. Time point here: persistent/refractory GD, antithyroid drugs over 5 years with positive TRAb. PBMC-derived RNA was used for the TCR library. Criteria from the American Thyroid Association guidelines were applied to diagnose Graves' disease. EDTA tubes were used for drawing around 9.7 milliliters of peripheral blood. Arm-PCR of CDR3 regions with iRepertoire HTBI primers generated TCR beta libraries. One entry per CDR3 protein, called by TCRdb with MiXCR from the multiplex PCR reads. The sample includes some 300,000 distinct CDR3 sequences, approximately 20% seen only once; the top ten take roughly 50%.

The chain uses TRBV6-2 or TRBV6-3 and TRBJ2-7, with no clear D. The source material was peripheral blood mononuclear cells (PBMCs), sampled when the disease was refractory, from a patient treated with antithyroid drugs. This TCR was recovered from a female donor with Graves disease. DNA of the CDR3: TGTGCCAGCAGTTACTCCCCTCGGAAGCCCTCCTACGAGCAGTACTTC. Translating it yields CASSYSPRKPSYEQYF.